This TCR beta chain was identified in a study of shared clonotypes between healthy human individuals. The CDR3 runs to 11 residues. Trimming stripped 6 bases from V and 6 bases from J, with 12 bases between. From germline, CDR1 is SQVTM and CDR2 ANQGSEA. TCRdb keeps only in-frame clones here, not all; method: immunoSEQ multiplex PCR. The table includes roughly 2.5 million clones, about 92% detected once. This chain uses TRBV29-1 with TRBJ2-7; D is undetermined. The TCR sequence derives from a man aged 18 to 30 in good health. Material for sequencing was naive CD4+ T cells sorted from blood. Indicated subset: CD45RA+ positively selected. The CDR3 bases are TGCAGCGTAGAAAGGGTGGGCGAGCAGTACTTC. Protein product: CSVERVGEQYF.